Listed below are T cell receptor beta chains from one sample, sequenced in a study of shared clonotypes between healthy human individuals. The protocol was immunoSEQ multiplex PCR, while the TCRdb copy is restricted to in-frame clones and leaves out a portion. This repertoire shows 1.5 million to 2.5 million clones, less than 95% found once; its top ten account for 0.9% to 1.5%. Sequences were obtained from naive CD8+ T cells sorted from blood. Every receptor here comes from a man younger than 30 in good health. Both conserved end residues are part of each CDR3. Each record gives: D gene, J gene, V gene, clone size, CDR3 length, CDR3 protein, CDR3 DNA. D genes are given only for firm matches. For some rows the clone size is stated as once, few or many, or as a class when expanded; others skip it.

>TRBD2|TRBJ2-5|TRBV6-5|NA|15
CASSPLAGVEETQYF
TGTGCCAGCAGCCCCCTAGCGGGGGTGGAAGAGACCCAGTACTTC
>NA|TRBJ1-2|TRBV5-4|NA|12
CASSEGGYGYTF
TGTGCCAGCAGCGAGGGTGGCTATGGCTACACCTTC
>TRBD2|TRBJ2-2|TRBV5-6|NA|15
CASSSGLAGTGELFF
TGTGCCAGCAGCTCGGGACTAGCGGGAACCGGGGAGCTGTTTTTT
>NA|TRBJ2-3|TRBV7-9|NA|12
CASSLPPNTQYF
TGTGCCAGCAGTCTTCCCCCGAATACGCAGTATTTT
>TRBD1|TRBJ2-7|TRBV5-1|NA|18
CASSWGTGGVEASHEQYF
TGCGCCAGCAGCTGGGGGACAGGTGGTGTCGAGGCAAGCCACGAGCAGTACTTC
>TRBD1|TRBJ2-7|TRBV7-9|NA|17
CASSLPLGQERSYEQYF
TGTGCCAGCAGCTTACCCCTAGGACAGGAGAGATCCTACGAGCAGTACTTC
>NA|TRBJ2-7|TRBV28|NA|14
CASSLRGLTYEQYF
TGTGCCAGCAGTTTGAGGGGTCTCACCTACGAGCAGTACTTC
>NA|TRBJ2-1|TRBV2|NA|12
CASTAAGDEQFF
TGTGCCAGCACCGCCGCCGGGGATGAGCAGTTCTTC
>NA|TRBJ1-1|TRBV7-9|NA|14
CASSGTIGGTEAFF
TGTGCCAGCAGCGGGACAATCGGGGGCACTGAAGCTTTCTTT
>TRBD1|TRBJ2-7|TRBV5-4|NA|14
CASSSDRGEAEQYF
TGTGCCAGCAGCTCGGACAGGGGAGAAGCCGAGCAGTACTTC
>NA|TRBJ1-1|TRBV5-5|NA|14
CASSLVSGSTEAFF
TGTGCCAGCAGCTTGGTTTCCGGGAGCACTGAAGCTTTCTTT
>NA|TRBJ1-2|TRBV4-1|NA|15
CASSQVLSGNYGYTF
TGCGCCAGCAGCCAAGTTCTTTCAGGGAACTATGGCTACACCTTC
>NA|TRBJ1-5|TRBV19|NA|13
CASCGDSNQPQHF
TGTGCCAGCTGCGGGGATAGCAATCAGCCCCAGCATTTT
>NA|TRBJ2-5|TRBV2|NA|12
CASSLSQETQYF
TGTGCCAGCAGCCTTTCTCAAGAGACCCAGTACTTC
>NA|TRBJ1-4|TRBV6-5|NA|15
CASTPPGFVNEKLFF
TGTGCCAGCACCCCCCCAGGATTCGTTAATGAAAAACTGTTTTTT
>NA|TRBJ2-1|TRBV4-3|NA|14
CASSQIVTDNEQFF
TGCGCCAGCAGCCAAATCGTAACCGACAATGAGCAGTTCTTC
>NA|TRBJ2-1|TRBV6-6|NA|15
CASSYSRVPYNEQFF
TGTGCCAGCAGTTACTCCCGGGTCCCCTACAATGAGCAGTTCTTC
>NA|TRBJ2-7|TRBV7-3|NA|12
CASSPTGNEQYF
TGTGCCAGCAGCCCCACAGGTAACGAGCAGTACTTC
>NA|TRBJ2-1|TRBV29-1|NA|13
CSVVLVDYNEQFF
TGCAGCGTTGTACTAGTAGACTACAATGAGCAGTTCTTC
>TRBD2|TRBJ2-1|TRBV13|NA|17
CASSFHLAGGPYNEQFF
TGTGCCAGCAGCTTCCATTTAGCGGGAGGGCCGTACAATGAGCAGTTCTTC
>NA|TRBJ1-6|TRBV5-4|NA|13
CASSSDSLEPLHF
TGTGCCAGCAGCTCAGACAGCCTCGAACCCCTCCACTTT
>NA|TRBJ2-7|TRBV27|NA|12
CASSPMGGEQYF
TGTGCCAGCAGTCCAATGGGTGGGGAGCAGTACTTC
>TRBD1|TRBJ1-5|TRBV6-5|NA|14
CASGPRTGNQPQHF
TGTGCCAGCGGCCCTCGGACAGGGAACCAGCCCCAGCATTTT
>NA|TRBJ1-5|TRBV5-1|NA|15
CASSLSGGSNQPQHF
TGCGCCAGCAGCTTGAGCGGGGGTAGCAATCAGCCCCAGCATTTT
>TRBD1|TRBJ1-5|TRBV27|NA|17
CASSLISNRGGNQPQHF
TGTGCCAGCAGCTTAATATCCAACAGGGGCGGCAATCAGCCCCAGCATTTT
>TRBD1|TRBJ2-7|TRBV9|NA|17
CASSPERGGSFSYEQYF
TGTGCCAGCAGCCCGGAGAGAGGGGGCAGCTTCTCCTACGAGCAGTACTTC
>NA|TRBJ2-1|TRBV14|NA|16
CASSQVGKGRLYEQFF
TGTGCCAGCAGCCAAGTGGGAAAAGGCCGCCTCTATGAGCAGTTCTTC
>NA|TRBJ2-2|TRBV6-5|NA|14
CASREGGNTGELFF
TGTGCCAGCAGGGAGGGAGGGAACACCGGGGAGCTGTTTTTT
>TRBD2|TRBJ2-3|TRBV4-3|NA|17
CASSQERGLAGADTQYF
TGCGCCAGCAGCCAAGAGCGAGGACTAGCGGGAGCAGATACGCAGTATTTT
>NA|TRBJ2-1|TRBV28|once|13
CASKFETGNEQFF
TGTGCCAGCAAGTTCGAAACAGGGAATGAGCAGTTCTTC
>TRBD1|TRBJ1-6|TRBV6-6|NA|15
CASTQWDRMNSPLHF
TGTGCCAGCACCCAATGGGACAGGATGAATTCACCCCTCCACTTT